This TCR beta chain is drawn from a study of breast tumors, draining lymph nodes, adjacent tissues. Axillary draining lymph nodes of breast cancer patients supplied the node samples. One entry per CDR3 protein results from TCRdb running MiXCR on the multiplex PCR reads. The table has 170,000 or so distinct CDR3 sequences, 30% to 35% seen once. Sequenced: axillary lymph node tissue. The clonotype comes from a female donor with breast cancer. Some clones in this sample may be carry-over from other donors' samples.

As DNA, the CDR3 is TGTGCCAGTAGTATAAGGGGTTCTGGAAACACCATATATTTT. Encoded protein: CASSIRGSGNTIYF. V is TRBV19 and J is TRBJ1-3, with D possibly matching TRBD1 (5 bases). CDR3 length equals 14 residues. V was clipped by 2 bases and J by 1 base, with 6 bases between them. From germline, CDR1 is LNHDA and CDR2 SQIVND (reference sequence).